The next 17 T cell receptor beta chains were all read from a single sample in a study of early T cells in non-severe SARS-CoV-2 infection. TCRdb processed the 5' RACE reads anew with MiXCR; each CDR3 protein has one entry. The data show tens of thousands of distinct CDR3 sequences, 13% seen once. The sequencing sample was made of whole blood. The receptors derive from an adult who was a healthcare worker with PCR-confirmed SARS-CoV-2 infection or an uninfected control (not recorded which).

This clonotype has more than one count but fewer than ten. The rearrangement links TRBV20-1 to TRBJ2-3; 9 positions agree with TRBD2. The CDR3 has 16 amino acids. V lost 2 bases to trimming and J lost 2 bases; unmatched junction nucleotides: 8. Germline-derived CDR1 and CDR2 are DFQATT and SNEGSKA (reference sequence). The CDR3 protein is CSARTWASGNTDTQYF. CDR3 nucleotides: TGCAGTGCTAGAACTTGGGCTAGCGGGAACACAGATACGCAGTATTTT.

A few counts support this clonotype. The genes are TRBV12-3 or TRBV12-4 and TRBJ2-7; D gene uncertain. V was clipped by 6 bases and J by 2 bases, with 8 bases between them. The CDR3 runs to 12 residues. This chain's CDR3 is CASSLDAYEQYF. Here the CDR3 DNA reads TGTGCCAGCAGCCTGGACGCCTACGAGCAGTACTTC.

The rearrangement uses TRBV4-3 and TRBJ1-1, with 8 bases identical to TRBD1. The CDR3 length is 19 residues. Germline V gene lookup returns CDR1 LGHNA and CDR2 YSLEER. After removal of 1 base from V and 1 base from J, the junction contained 14 bases not matched to a gene. The CDR3 DNA reads as TGCGCCAGCAGCCAAGTACTTAGGACAGGGAGGGCACCGAACACTGAAGCTTTCTTT. Translating it yields CASSQVLRTGRAPNTEAFF.

This clonotype was seen ten or more times. The V gene is TRBV7-9, the J gene TRBJ1-2, with a possible D match to TRBD1 (6 bases). The germline gives CDR1 SEHNR, CDR2 FQNEAQ (reference sequence). V was trimmed by 5 bases and J by 4 bases, leaving 20 bases between them. The CDR3 extends over 16 amino acids. The CDR3 sequence is CASSPPPRGEVYGYTF. CDR3 coding DNA: TGTGCCAGCAGCCCCCCTCCCAGGGGAGAGGTCTATGGCTACACCTTC.

This clonotype was seen only once. This clone may be a read error of a much larger clone one base away. The chain combines TRBV11-2 with TRBJ2-7, with D unclear. This CDR3 comprises 11 residues. Germline lookup yields CDR1 SGHAT and CDR2 FQNNGV. The CDR3 protein is CASSNNYELYF. In nucleotides, the CDR3 is TGTGCCAGCAGCAACAACTACGAGCTGTACTTC.

Turning to this clonotype: At one end, the junction sequence differs from germline, possibly due to a read error. The rearrangement uses TRBV27 and TRBJ2-2, with D tentatively TRBD1 or TRBD2 (6 bases each). The CDR3 sequence is 15 residues long. Germline assignment: CDR1 MNHEY and CDR2 SMNVEV (reference sequence). In DNA, the CDR3 is TGTGCCAGCAGTTTATATCTGGGGGGCACCGGGGAGCCGTTTTTT. This codes for CASSLYLGGTGEPFF.

This clonotype has a single count. One base away lies a much larger clone, so this may be a sequencing read error. This sequence joins TRBV19 and TRBJ2-6; D unresolved. The CDR3 has 16 amino acids. From germline, CDR1 is LNHDA and CDR2 SQIVND (reference sequence). The CDR3, as DNA: TGTGCCAGTAGCTTGCGTAGACCCTCTGGGACCAACGTCCTGACTTTC. Translated, it gives CASSLRRPSGTNVLTF.

The chain recombines TRBV12-3 or TRBV12-4 with TRBJ1-2; tentative D call: TRBD1 (6 bases). Trimming shortened V by 2 bases and J by 5 bases, and 9 bases separated the two germline ends. The length of the CDR3 is 13 residues. The CDR3 sequence: CASSLQGRYGYTF. CDR3 bases: TGTGCCAGCAGTTTACAGGGGCGATATGGCTACACCTTC.

There are a few counts of this clonotype. The CDR3 sequence is CSASREGLGETQYF. The CDR3 DNA reads as TGCAGTGCTAGCCGGGAGGGCCTTGGGGAGACCCAGTACTTC. This chain uses TRBV20-1 with TRBJ2-5, with TRBD2 identical over 8 bases. Germline values: CDR1 DFQATT, CDR2 SNEGSKA (reference sequence). The CDR3 extends over 14 amino acids. The V and J ends lost 3 bases and 5 bases, in that order; junction bases with no gene match: 8.

The chain uses TRBV11-3 and TRBJ2-2, with 9 bases that match TRBD2. Germline assignment: CDR1 SGHNT and CDR2 YENEEA. The CDR3 runs to 15 residues. Trimming removed 5 bases from V and 5 bases from J; junction bases left unmatched: 6. CDR3 bases: TGTGCCAGCAGCCCACTAGCGGGCCCGACCGGGGAGCTGTTTTTT. The encoded protein is CASSPLAGPTGELFF. The variable domain in full, completed from reference TRBV11-3 and TRBJ2-2, reads EAGVVQSPRYKIIEKKQPVAFWCNPISGHNTLYWYLQNLGQGPELLIRYENEEAVDDSQLPKDRFSAERLKGVDSTLKIQPAELGDSAVYLCASSPLAGPTGELFFGEGSRLTVL.

Many counts were recorded for this clonotype. The chain has TRBV6-2 or TRBV6-3 and TRBJ2-1; 9 bases are a match to TRBD2. Germline-derived CDR1 and CDR2 are MNHEY and SVGEGT. The ends lost 10 bases at V and 9 bases at J; junction bases unmatched: 10. The CDR3 extends over 13 amino acids. The CDR3 DNA reads as TGTGCCACCAAGCGGGAGGATAACGGTGAGCAGTTCTTC. Its translation: CATKREDNGEQFF.

This clonotype was seen repeatedly, ten times or more. This chain joins TRBV27 and TRBJ1-1; no definite D call. V was pared by 7 bases and J by 1 base, with 13 bases between. This CDR3 is built from 14 residues. Germline CDR1 is MNHEY and CDR2 is SMNVEV (reference sequence). The CDR3, as DNA: TGTGCCAGCAAGCCAGGAGTGTCGAACACTGAAGCTTTCTTT. It translates to CASKPGVSNTEAFF.

The CDR3, as DNA: TGCGCCAGCAGTGGTGCGGGGGACATTCAGTACTTC. It yields the protein CASSGAGDIQYF. V usage is TRBV10-2 and J usage is TRBJ2-4, with 7 positions matching TRBD2. The V segment lost 4 bases and the J segment 8 bases; nucleotides outside the gene matches: 2. Looked up from germline, CDR1 is WSHSY and CDR2 is SAAADI. The CDR3 sequence is 12 residues long.

Comments on this clonotype: An end of the junction differs from the germline gene, which may be a read error. This chain joins TRBV12-3 or TRBV12-4 and TRBJ2-1; 8 nucleotides agree with TRBD2. The CDR3 length is 15 residues. CDR3 protein: CASSLRTSRDNEQFF. The CDR3 coding sequence is TGTGCCAGCAGTTTGAGGACTAGCAGGGACAATGAACAGTTCTTC.

This clonotype was seen a handful of times. The V and J genes are TRBV4-3 and TRBJ1-1; a possible D gene is TRBD1 (6 bases). This CDR3 spans 17 amino acids. The V end was cut by 1 base, the J end by 3 bases, with 18 bases between. Germline V CDR1 and CDR2: LGHNA, YSLEER. The CDR3: CASSQVRADSSYTEAFF. CDR3 bases: TGCGCCAGCAGCCAAGTAAGGGCGGACAGCTCATACACTGAAGCTTTCTTT.

This sequence joins TRBV7-9 and TRBJ2-3, with D tentatively TRBD1 (8 bases). CDR3 length: 16 amino acids. V dropped 3 bases and J dropped 4 bases, with 17 bases sitting between them. Per germline, CDR1 SEHNR and CDR2 FQNEAQ (reference sequence). In DNA form, the CDR3 reads TGTGCCAGCAGCTTCGGACAGGGAGGGACATCAGATACGCAGTATTTT. Amino acids: CASSFGQGGTSDTQYF.

This clonotype was seen repeatedly, ten times or more. Here the CDR3 reads CASSLSGGTYEQYF. The CDR3 nucleotides read TGTGCCAGCAGCCTTAGCGGGGGCACCTACGAGCAGTACTTC. This chain links TRBV7-2 with TRBJ2-7; 9 bases line up with TRBD2. V trimming: 5 bases; J trimming: 2 bases; junction bases outside the gene matches: 4. Germline CDR1 SGHTA, CDR2 FQGNSA. The CDR3 consists of 14 residues.